What follows are 15 T cell receptor beta chains derived from one specimen sequenced in a study of early T cells in non-severe SARS-CoV-2 infection. MiXCR, run by TCRdb on the 5' RACE reads, gives a single entry per CDR3 protein. The sample consists of tens of thousands of distinct CDR3 sequences, approximately 11% of them appearing once. The starting material was whole blood, obtained at baseline. The receptors come from an adult who was a healthcare worker with PCR-confirmed SARS-CoV-2 infection or an uninfected control (not recorded which).

This clonotype was counted at least ten times. The genes are TRBV20-1 and TRBJ1-1, with 7 bases lining up with TRBD1. CDR1 and CDR2 from the germline V gene are DFQATT and SNEGSKA (reference sequence). Trimming at V came to 6 bases and at J to 4 bases, leaving 5 bases not matched to a gene. The CDR3 contains 12 residues. CDR3 nucleotides: TGCAGTGCCCTCAGACAGGGCACTGAAGCTTTCTTT. Translating it yields CSALRQGTEAFF.

This clonotype has only a few counts. The genes are TRBV6-2 or TRBV6-3 and TRBJ2-5, with 8 bases fitting TRBD2. V dropped 3 bases and J dropped 4; count of bases not matched to a gene: 4. CDR3 length: 14 amino acids. Germline CDR1 MNHEY, CDR2 SVGEGT. The CDR3 coding sequence is TGTGCCAGCAGTTATGGTCTAGCGGGAGAGACCCAGTACTTC. It encodes CASSYGLAGETQYF.

In its sample, this clonotype was seen once. The chain is built from TRBV18 and TRBJ2-3; D tentatively reads TRBD1 or TRBD2 (5 bases each). V was pared by 3 bases and J by 5 bases, with 18 bases between. The CDR3 extends over 16 amino acids. The germline V gene has CDR1 KGHSH and CDR2 LQKENI. The CDR3: CASSPLLTGRVDTQYF. As DNA, the CDR3 is TGTGCCAGCTCACCGCTGTTGACGGGACGGGTAGATACGCAGTATTTT.

The chain recombines TRBV7-6 with TRBJ2-2; D is tentatively TRBD1 or TRBD2 (5 bases each). Germline lookup yields CDR1 SGHVS and CDR2 FNYEAQ. This CDR3 spans 18 amino acids. Trimming removed 2 bases at V and 2 bases at J, with 18 bases between. The CDR3 region is CASSLWGPRSVNTGELFF. The CDR3 DNA follows: TGTGCCAGCAGCTTATGGGGACCCAGGAGTGTAAACACCGGGGAGCTGTTTTTT.

The genes are TRBV6-2 or TRBV6-3 and TRBJ2-3, with D possibly matching TRBD2 (5 bases). Germline V lookup: CDR1 MNHEY, CDR2 SVGEGT. V was trimmed by 7 bases and J by 0 bases, leaving 8 bases between them. CDR3 length: 13 residues. The CDR3 is CASNAGSTDTQYF. CDR3 sequence (DNA): TGTGCCAGCAACGCGGGCAGCACAGATACGCAGTATTTT.

V and J are TRBV11-3 and TRBJ1-1; 7 bases fit TRBD1. CDR3 length: 17 amino acids. The ends lost 5 bases at V and 0 bases at J; junction bases unmatched: 12. Germline V lookup: CDR1 SGHNT, CDR2 YENEEA. The CDR3 coding sequence is TGTGCCAGCAGCCCTAGTCCGGGACAGAGTTTGAACACTGAAGCTTTCTTT. It yields the protein CASSPSPGQSLNTEAFF.

The chain carries TRBV11-3 and TRBJ2-3, with D maybe TRBD1 (5 bases). The CDR3 loop spans 14 amino acids. Germline assignment: CDR1 SGHNT and CDR2 YENEEA. The V end was cut by 5 bases, the J end by 2 bases, with 11 bases between. The CDR3, as DNA: TGTGCCAGCAGCCCCAAGGGGAACACAGATACGCAGTATTTT. Translated: CASSPKGNTDTQYF.

This clonotype was detected a few times. The V and J genes are TRBV5-4 and TRBJ2-2; tentative D call: TRBD2 (7 bases). Per germline, CDR1 SGHNT and CDR2 YYREEE (reference sequence). The CDR3 is 16 residues long. Deletions cut 4 bases from V and 5 bases from J, with 18 bases between. The CDR3 reads CASSAVIGRGTGELFF. CDR3 sequence (DNA): TGTGCCAGCAGCGCTGTCATTGGGAGGGGGACCGGGGAGCTGTTTTTT.

A single count supports this clonotype. The J gene is TRBJ2-2, the V gene TRBV27; possibly TRBD1 or TRBD2 for D (5 bases each). Germline loops: CDR1 MNHEY, CDR2 SMNVEV (reference sequence). CDR3 length: 9 amino acids. The chain's CDR3 is CEGPPELFF. The DNA for the CDR3 is TGTGAGGGACCCCCGGAGCTGTTTTTT.

This clonotype occurred many times. V and J are TRBV29-1 and TRBJ2-7; perhaps TRBD2 as D (5 bases). Trimming left V 6 bases short and J 6 bases short, with 18 bases between. The germline V gene encodes CDR1 SQVTM and CDR2 ANQGSEA. The CDR3 is made up of 13 amino acids. The CDR3 DNA follows: TGCAGCGTCGAGGGCCTCGTATCAGGCGAGCAGTACTTC. Encoded protein: CSVEGLVSGEQYF.

This clonotype was seen at least ten times. V is TRBV29-1 and J is TRBJ2-7; TRBD1 agrees at 7 bases. Germline CDR1 and CDR2: SQVTM and ANQGSEA. V shed 6 bases, J shed 0 bases, and the junction held 5 bases outside the gene matches. This CDR3 has 13 residues. The CDR3 nucleotides are TGCAGCGTGGGGCAGGGGGACTCCTACGAGCAGTACTTC. It codes for CSVGQGDSYEQYF.

By share of the sample, this clonotype is medium-sized (0.01 to 0.1%). The V call is TRBV5-1, the J call TRBJ1-2; 7 bases are a match to TRBD1. The J segment lost 8 bases and the V segment lost 3 bases, leaving 13 bases of the junction unmatched. Germline-derived CDR1 and CDR2 are SGHRS and YFSETQ. The CDR3 has 15 amino acids. The CDR3 is CASSSLTGNSIGYTF. Here the CDR3 DNA reads TGCGCCAGCAGCTCCTTGACAGGGAACTCTATAGGCTACACCTTC.

The chain carries TRBV24-1 and TRBJ2-1; unclear D gene. V lost 5 bases and J 8 bases, leaving 6 bases between the germline ends. Germline loops: CDR1 KGHDR, CDR2 SFDVKD. CDR3 length: 11 amino acids. CDR3 sequence (DNA): TGTGCCACCAGTGGGAGTTATGAGCAGTTCTTC. Its protein is CATSGSYEQFF.

The rearrangement joins TRBV7-9 to TRBJ1-1; unclear D gene. Germline V gene data show CDR1 as SEHNR and CDR2 as FQNEAQ (reference sequence). V dropped 5 bases and J dropped 9 bases, with 28 bases sitting between them. CDR3 size: 17 residues. In DNA form, the CDR3 reads TGTGCCAGCAGCACCCGAATCCCGTCGGGGAACAGCAATAAAGCTTTCTTT. It yields the protein CASSTRIPSGNSNKAFF.

This clonotype occurred a few times. This chain's CDR3 is CASSLDNTDTQYF. The CDR3 DNA is TGCGCCAGCAGCTTGGACAACACAGATACGCAGTATTTT. The chain is built from TRBV5-1 and TRBJ2-3; D uncertain. The ends were cut back, 0 bases at V and 2 bases at J, with 4 bases in the middle. From germline, CDR1 is SGHRS and CDR2 YFSETQ. This CDR3 spans 13 amino acids.